This T cell receptor (beta chain) was sequenced for a study of CD8 T cell repertoires and HIV-1 epitope variants. Study summary: T cells were stimulated with Twenty-five Gag and Nef peptides separately. Control wells had CMV/EBV/flu peptides, negative Ebola AY9, or no peptide. Study observations and caveats: Beta chains alone show antigen proliferation, not cytokine profile or function.

The CDR3 sequence is 12 residues long. Germline V lookup: CDR1 MDHEN, CDR2 SYDVKM. V lost 2 bases to trimming and J lost 3 bases, with 4 bases between them. Details on this clone: Its antigen remains unknown.

The assay was immunoSEQ multiplex PCR, and TCRdb's table has in-frame clones only and misses some. Among about 5,000 clones, approximately 70% were seen once, and the ten largest hold 43%. This rearrangement joins TRBV28 to TRBJ1-2, with unresolved D. The TCR was taken from a male donor with HIV. The sample consisted of cultured CD8+ T cells derived from PBMCs. The CDR3 sequence is CASSLADYGYTF. Written as DNA, the CDR3 is TGTGCCAGCAGTTTAGCCGACTATGGCTACACCTTC.